A single sample gave rise to the 20 T cell receptor beta chains below, sequenced in a study of T cells after yellow fever vaccination. TCRdb independently ran MiXCR on the 5' RACE reads; one entry per CDR3 protein. The sample carries about 340,000 distinct CDR3 sequences, 8.7% recorded once. Sequenced here: PBMCs, sampled on the day of the first yellow fever vaccination. These receptors were taken from a young man who received the YFV17D yellow fever vaccine.

The rearrangement links TRBV4-1 to TRBJ2-5, with 8 bases identical to TRBD2. Germline V CDR1 and CDR2: MGHRA, YSYEKL. V was pared by 5 bases and J by 6 bases, with 8 bases of the junction left unmatched. The CDR3 sequence is 14 residues long. The CDR3 nucleotides read TGCGCCAGCAGCTCCGGACTAGCTAGCAAGACCCAGTACTTC. This translates into CASSSGLASKTQYF.

The chain couples TRBV12-3 or TRBV12-4 to TRBJ2-1, with 7 bases fitting TRBD2. This CDR3 spans 15 amino acids. J lost 6 bases, V lost 3 bases, and 8 bases had no gene match. CDR3 bases: TGTGCCAGCAGTTTCTTGGGGAGGGTAGGCAATGAGCAGTTCTTC. This translates into CASSFLGRVGNEQFF.

J is TRBJ2-1 and V is TRBV7-9; 7 bases fit TRBD1. With V trimmed by 1 base and J by 8 bases, 5 bases remained unmatched. Per the germline V gene, CDR1 is SEHNR and CDR2 is FQNEAQ (reference sequence). There are 14 residues in the CDR3. The CDR3: CASSLGGQLDEQFF. CDR3 bases: TGTGCCAGCAGCTTAGGGGGACAGCTAGATGAGCAGTTCTTC.

This clonotype was seen many times. The chain joins TRBV18 to TRBJ1-5; D remains ambiguous. Germline loops: CDR1 KGHSH, CDR2 LQKENI. V dropped 3 bases and J dropped 2 bases, with 8 bases sitting between them. The CDR3 totals 14 residues. CDR3 region: CASSPAGGNQPQHF. CDR3 DNA: TGTGCCAGCTCACCCGCAGGTGGCAATCAGCCCCAGCATTTT.

The CDR3 protein is CASSASGTGPQHF. The CDR3 DNA is TGTGCCAGCAGCGCCTCCGGGACAGGGCCCCAGCATTTT. The chain couples TRBV9 to TRBJ1-5; 8 nucleotides align to TRBD1. V dropped 3 bases and J dropped 9; count of bases not matched to a gene: 5. Germline-derived CDR1 and CDR2 are SGDLS and YYNGEE. The CDR3 loop spans 13 amino acids.

V gene TRBV12-3 or TRBV12-4 combines with J gene TRBJ2-6, with TRBD1 identical over 11 bases. The J segment lost 0 bases and the V segment lost 5 bases, leaving 9 bases of the junction unmatched. This CDR3 has 19 residues. The CDR3 protein is CASSMEPGTGGSGANVLTF. CDR3 coding DNA: TGTGCCAGCAGTATGGAACCCGGGACAGGGGGCTCTGGGGCCAACGTCCTGACTTTC.

This clonotype was observed many times. V and J are TRBV20-1 and TRBJ2-3; D not resolved. With 6 bases removed from V and 0 bases from J, the gap between germline ends came to 10 bases. The CDR3 consists of 13 residues. Per the germline V gene, CDR1 is DFQATT and CDR2 is SNEGSKA (reference sequence). Here the CDR3 DNA reads TGCAGTGCCACGACCGTAAGCACAGATACGCAGTATTTT. It yields the protein CSATTVSTDTQYF.

Only a few counts were recorded for this clonotype. The genes are TRBV20-1 and TRBJ1-1; TRBD1 matches at 9 bases. V dropped 5 bases and J dropped 5; count of bases not matched to a gene: 15. Germline lookup yields CDR1 DFQATT and CDR2 SNEGSKA (reference sequence). The CDR3 has 16 amino acids. DNA for the CDR3: TGCAGTGCTCCGGGACAGGGAGGTAATGGGAGAACTGAAGCTTTCTTT. Its translation: CSAPGQGGNGRTEAFF.

The V gene is TRBV5-1, the J gene TRBJ1-1; possible D gene TRBD1, 5 bases. Trimming stripped 0 bases from V and 5 bases from J, with 11 bases between. CDR3 length: 14 residues. Germline V gene data show CDR1 as SGHRS and CDR2 as YFSETQ. The CDR3 nucleotides read TGCGCCAGCAGCTTGGATGGGGGGATGACTGAAGCTTTCTTT. Translation: CASSLDGGMTEAFF.

V gene TRBV7-2 combines with J gene TRBJ2-7, with D possibly TRBD2 on 6 matching bases. Per the germline V gene, CDR1 is SGHTA and CDR2 is FQGNSA. The ends were cut back, 4 bases at V and 6 bases at J, with 19 bases in the middle. This CDR3 has 15 amino acids. CDR3 DNA: TGTGCCAGCAGCTCCTCAGGACTAACGAGAGGCGAGCAGTACGTC. Translated: CASSSSGLTRGEQYV.

This clonotype was detected a few times. This sequence joins TRBV24-1 and TRBJ2-1; D is undetermined. Between the trimmed V and J ends, which lost 7 bases and 5 bases, there was a span of 20 bases. The CDR3 spans 16 residues. Germline assignment: CDR1 KGHDR and CDR2 SFDVKD. CDR3 in DNA: TGTGCCACCAGCACCCCCGCAGCTTTTAGGAACAATGAGCAGTTCTTC. Its translation is CATSTPAAFRNNEQFF.

This clonotype has more than one count but fewer than ten. This chain joins TRBV30 and TRBJ2-7; D not resolved. The germline V gene encodes CDR1 GTSNPN and CDR2 SVGIG (reference sequence). CDR3 length equals 13 residues. V lost 3 bases to trimming and J lost 2 bases, with 11 bases between them. CDR3 in DNA: TGTGCCTGGAGCGTGGATCTAACCTACGAGCAGTACTTC. Protein: CAWSVDLTYEQYF.

V and J are TRBV3-1 and TRBJ1-2; the D is unclear. This CDR3 is built from 13 residues. V shed 4 bases and J shed 8 bases, with 14 bases lying between them. The V gene's germline CDR1 is LGHDT and CDR2 YNNKEL (reference sequence). The CDR3 nucleotides read TGTGCCAGCAGCCGTAACCGGGTAGAGGGCTACACCTTC. Its translation: CASSRNRVEGYTF.

This clonotype was observed a handful of times. V usage is TRBV12-3 or TRBV12-4 and J usage is TRBJ1-1; 9 bases match TRBD1. The CDR3 spans 12 residues. V dropped 7 bases and J dropped 11; count of bases not matched to a gene: 8. The CDR3 DNA follows: TGTGCCAGCAATATACAGGGGGCGAAGGCTTTCTTT. Protein: CASNIQGAKAFF.

This clonotype was detected a few times. The CDR3 DNA reads as TGTGCCAGCAGCCTAACCCCAGGCGGGCCTTACGAGCAGTACTTC. Protein sequence: CASSLTPGGPYEQYF. The chain employs TRBV7-2 and TRBJ2-7; possibly TRBD2 for D (5 bases). This CDR3 is 15 amino acids long. Per germline, CDR1 SGHTA and CDR2 FQGNSA. Trimming removed 5 bases from V and 4 bases from J, with 18 bases in between.

V gene TRBV11-2 combines with J gene TRBJ2-3; 7 positions match TRBD2. The CDR3 contains 19 residues. CDR1 and CDR2 from the germline V gene are SGHAT and FQNNGV. J gave up 1 base and V 3 bases, and 16 bases lay outside the gene matches. The chain's CDR3 is CASSLMPGTTFGRTDTQYF. CDR3 in DNA: TGTGCCAGCAGCTTGATGCCCGGGACTACATTCGGCCGCACAGATACGCAGTATTTT.

This chain connects TRBV4-2 to TRBJ2-5; no clear D. This CDR3 has 13 residues. Germline assignment: CDR1 LGHNA and CDR2 YNFKEQ. The V and J ends lost 1 base and 10 bases respectively, with 13 bases between them. CDR3 sequence (DNA): TGTGCCAGCAGCCAAGGAGGCCTAAGGGTCCAGTACTTC. Residues: CASSQGGLRVQYF.

This clonotype came up many times. V and J are TRBV5-1 and TRBJ1-6; the match to TRBD1 covers 7 bases. Losses at the gene ends were 3 bases for V and 0 bases for J; bases not matched to a gene: 3. Germline values: CDR1 SGHRS, CDR2 YFSETQ. There are 16 residues in the CDR3. DNA of the CDR3: TGCGCCAGCAGCTCGGGGGACAGCTCCTATAATTCACCCCTCCACTTT. This translates into CASSSGDSSYNSPLHF. Variable domain in full (rest from reference TRBV5-1 and TRBJ1-6): KAGVTQTPRYLIKTRGQQVTLSCSPISGHRSVSWYQQTPGQGLQFLFEYFSETQRNKGNFPGRFSGRQFSNSRSEMNVSTLELGDSALYLCASSSGDSSYNSPLHFGNGTRLTVT.

The rearrangement joins TRBV4-2 to TRBJ2-1; 13 positions match TRBD2. V trimming: 1 base; J trimming: 6 bases; junction bases outside the gene matches: 9. The CDR3 extends over 18 amino acids. Per the germline V gene, CDR1 is LGHNA and CDR2 is YNFKEQ. CDR3 nucleotides: TGTGCCAGCAGCCAAGTTCATTGGACTAGCGGGGGCGGCAATGAGCAGTTCTTC. Residues: CASSQVHWTSGGGNEQFF.

This clonotype was detected only a few times. This chain joins TRBV2 and TRBJ2-1, with D uncertain. Trimming took off 6 bases at V and 9 bases at J, with 12 bases between the two ends. The germline gives CDR1 SNHLY, CDR2 FYNNEI. The CDR3 extends over 12 amino acids. CDR3 in DNA: TGTGCCAGCAGGGTTTCTAGGGTTGAGCAGTTCTTC. Protein: CASRVSRVEQFF.